This T cell receptor beta chain was sequenced in a study of T cells in Graves' hyperthyroidism and ophthalmopathy (dated by TCRdb to about 2019). A note on the overall study: Peripheral blood samples were taken at the time of initial diagnosis, prior to any treatment. Following sampling, methimazole starting at 30 mg daily was given to hyperthyroidism patients, and high-dose intravenous methylprednisolone was given to ophthalmopathy patients. Prospective prediction of ophthalmopathy was tested in an independent validation cohort of fewer than 20 hyperthyroidism patients and some 17 patients who later progressed to ophthalmopathy. TCR Vbeta CDR3 sequencing of fewer than 150 peripheral blood samples (over 40 ophthalmopathy, 70 to 85 hyperthyroidism and some 17 progressor patients) is reported in the paper. The approximately 95 discovery patients were divided at random into training and test sets in a 7:3 ratio. To identify TCR V-J signatures that set the groups apart, the researchers used a discovery cohort of about a hundred patients, made up of some 41 with Graves' ophthalmopathy and 57 with stable Graves' hyperthyroidism. Thyroid tissue and blood T-cell repertoires from several Graves' hyperthyroidism patients were also compared in the study. Study-level results and caveats: No statistical method was used to fix the sample size in advance, and group allocation was not hidden from the investigators. A 13 V-J signature model separated ophthalmopathy from stable hyperthyroidism, with just over 85% sensitivity and 81% to 82% specificity in cross-validation and 80%/75% in testing. In validation, progression to ophthalmopathy was predicted by the model with more than 65% sensitivity and 72.22% specificity, a median of 6.5 months before onset. Blood samples also contained most of the expanded thyroid clonotypes (frequency above 0.001), which suggests that blood repertoires may reflect thyroid immune responses.

Ophthalmopathy patients had moderately to severely active disease, Clinical Activity Score of at least 3, NOSPECS grade of at least 4, and duration under 3 months. Exclusion was applied to patients with uncontrolled infections, other autoimmune diseases, pregnancy or lactation. Diagnoses were based on clinical symptoms, serum thyroxine and TRAb, thyroid ultrasound and orbital computed tomography. PBMCs were separated from approximately 10 ml of fresh peripheral blood using Ficoll-Paque density gradient centrifugation. Total RNA was extracted with Trizol reagent, and quality was checked on an Agilent 2100 Bioanalyzer. There are many counts of this clonotype. No cognate antigen has been identified for it. No clone much larger than this one lies a single base away; base qualities are absent. TCR beta CDR3 regions were amplified from RNA transcripts. The TCR CDR3 was subjected to a first round of RT-PCR using the HTBI primer set and the Qiagen OneStep RT-PCR kit. A second multiplex PCR round built the libraries, followed by size selection and purification. Paired-end sequencing of the libraries was performed with 100 bp reads on an Illumina HiSeq2000. The study's processing was this. Raw data were processed with SOAPnuke, discarding reads with adapters, uncalled bases, mean Phred below 15, or no exact constant-primer or identifier match. COPE v1.2.5 was used to merge the high-quality paired reads, and each unique nucleotide sequence was defined as a clonotype. MiTCR v1.1 was used to align clonotypes to the IMGT TRBV, TRBD and TRBJ reference segments. The analysis included only V-J combinations with a frequency above 0.0001, which together covered 99% to 99.2% of the repertoires. A TCS score was defined as the ratio between F50 (clonal expansion) and ExV (chaos), using BLOSUM62-based TCRdist between CDR3 peptides within each V-J. Welch's t-statistics and random forest reduced some 510 V-J features to 13, which were used in a naive Bayes classifier (R e1071). TCRdb ran its own pipeline on the public reads, namely fastp trimming at Q25 and MiXCR clone calling, and kept in-frame beta chains. A single entry per CDR3 protein holds the most common genes and DNA from its merged rows. The authors' filters were not applied to this entry. The table for this sample lists 600,000 or so distinct CDR3 sequences; around 13% of them were counted only once. The ten largest make up under 15% of the sample.

V is cut back by 6 bases and J by 0 bases, with 10 bases in the junction unmatched. The germline V gene supplies CDR1 SGHTA and CDR2 FQGNSA. The CDR3, cysteine through phenylalanine, is 17 amino acids long. Solely the CDR3 DNA is kept, with 51 bases framed from the first base. Recombination joined TRBV7-2 with TRBJ1-1, with 10 bases matching TRBD1. The sequenced sample consisted of blood. This TCR derives from a woman aged 45-59 years with Graves' ophthalmopathy. The nucleotide sequence is TGTGCCAGCAGAAGACAGGGGGCCATCCTAATGAACACTGAAGCTTTCTTT. Translated, it reads CASRRQGAILMNTEAFF.